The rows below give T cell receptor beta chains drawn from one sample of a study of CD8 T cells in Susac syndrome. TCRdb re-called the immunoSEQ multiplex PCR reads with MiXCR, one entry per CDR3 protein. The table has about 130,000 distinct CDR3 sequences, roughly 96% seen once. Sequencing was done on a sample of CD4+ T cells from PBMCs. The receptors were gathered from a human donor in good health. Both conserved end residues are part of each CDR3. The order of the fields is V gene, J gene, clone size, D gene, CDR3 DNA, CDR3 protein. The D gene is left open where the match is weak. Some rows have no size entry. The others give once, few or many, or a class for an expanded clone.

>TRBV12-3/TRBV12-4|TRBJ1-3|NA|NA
TGTGCCAGCATTAACAGGGAACCTGGAAACACCATATATTTT
CASINREPGNTIYF
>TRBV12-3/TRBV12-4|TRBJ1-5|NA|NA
TGTGCCAGCAGTTCTAGCGGGGATCAGCCCCAGCATTTT
CASSSSGDQPQHF
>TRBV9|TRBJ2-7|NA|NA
TGTGCCAGCAGCGTAGTGGGCAGTTCTGACGAGCAGTACTTC
CASSVVGSSDEQYF
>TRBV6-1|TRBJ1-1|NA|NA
TGTGCCAGCAGTGTTGGGGGAGGGAGCACTGAAGCTTTCTTT
CASSVGGGSTEAFF
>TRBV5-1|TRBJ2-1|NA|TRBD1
TGCGCCAGCAGCTCGGACAGGGATGGCAATGAGCAGTTCTTC
CASSSDRDGNEQFF
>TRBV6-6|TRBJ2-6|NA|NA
TGTGCCAGCAGTTACGCGTCGAGCTCTGGGGCCAACGTCCTGACTTTC
CASSYASSSGANVLTF
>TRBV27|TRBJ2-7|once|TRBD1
TGTGCCAGCAGCCTTACGGTGACAGGGACCCCGTACGAGCAGTACTTC
CASSLTVTGTPYEQYF
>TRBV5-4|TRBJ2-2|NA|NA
TGTGCCAGCAGCTTGTCCGCGAGAAACACCGGGGAGCTGTTTTTT
CASSLSARNTGELFF
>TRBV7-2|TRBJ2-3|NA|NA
TGTGCCAGCAGCTTAGCCCCCTACAAATCAGGCACAGATACGCAGTATTTT
CASSLAPYKSGTDTQYF
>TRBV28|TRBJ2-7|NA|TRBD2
TGTGCCAGCAGTGTAGCGGGGAGGTTCTCCTACGAGCAGTACTTC
CASSVAGRFSYEQYF
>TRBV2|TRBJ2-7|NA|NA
TGTGCCAGCAGGCCAGACTCCTACGAGCAGTACTTC
CASRPDSYEQYF
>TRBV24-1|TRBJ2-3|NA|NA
TGTGCCACCAGTGAGCACCGCACAAGTACGCAGTATTTT
CATSEHRTSTQYF
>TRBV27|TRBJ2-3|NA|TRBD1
TGTGCCAGCAGTTCAGATCGCGCAGGGGGCCAGGGAGATACGCAGTATTTT
CASSSDRAGGQGDTQYF
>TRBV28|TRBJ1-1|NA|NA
TGTGCCAGCAGCTCCCCCCCGGCGAACACTGAAGCTTTCTTT
CASSSPPANTEAFF
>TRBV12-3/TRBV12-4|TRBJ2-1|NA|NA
TGTGCCAGCATTTTCGGGACTTTCCTCTACAATGAGCAGTTCTTC
CASIFGTFLYNEQFF
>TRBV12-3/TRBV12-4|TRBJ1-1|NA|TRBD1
TGTGCCAGCAGTCCCCGACAGGGGCGCGGGACTGAAGCTTTCTTT
CASSPRQGRGTEAFF
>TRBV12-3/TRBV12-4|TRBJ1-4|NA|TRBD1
TGTGCCAGCCAGGGACAGGGACGTGAAAAACTGTTTTTT
CASQGQGREKLFF
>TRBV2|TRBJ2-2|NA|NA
TGTGCCAGCAGTGCCTTACAGGGAGCTAACACCGGGGAGCTGTTTTTT
CASSALQGANTGELFF
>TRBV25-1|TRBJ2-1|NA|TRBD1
TGTGCCACCCAAGCCGGGACAGGGTCCTACAATGAGCAGTTCTTC
CATQAGTGSYNEQFF
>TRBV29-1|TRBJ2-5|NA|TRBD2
TGCAGCGGGGGGGCGGGAGGAGAGACCCAGTACTTC
CSGGAGGETQYF
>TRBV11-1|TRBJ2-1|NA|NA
TGTGCCAGCAGCTTAGGAGAGGGGCCCCATGAGCAGTTCTTC
CASSLGEGPHEQFF
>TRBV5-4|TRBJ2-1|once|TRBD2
TGTGCCAGCAGCATGGCGGGCGGGGGGGCCTACAATGAGCAGTTCTTC
CASSMAGGGAYNEQFF
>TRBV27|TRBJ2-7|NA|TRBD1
TGTGCCAGCAGTTTATCGACAGGGGGCTACCCCTACGAGCAGTACTTC
CASSLSTGGYPYEQYF
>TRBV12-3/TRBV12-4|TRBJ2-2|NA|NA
TGTGCCAGCAGTTTCTTAAGTACGAACACCGGGGAGCTGTTTTTT
CASSFLSTNTGELFF
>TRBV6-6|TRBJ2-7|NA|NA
TGTGCCAGCAGTGGGGCCCGCTACGAGCAGTACTTC
CASSGARYEQYF
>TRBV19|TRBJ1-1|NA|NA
TGTGCCAGTAGTAGCCCGGGCCGGAACACTGAAGCTTTCTTT
CASSSPGRNTEAFF
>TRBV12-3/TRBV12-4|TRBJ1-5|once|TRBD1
TGTGCCAGCAGTTTGACAGGGGACAATCAGCCCCAGCATTTT
CASSLTGDNQPQHF
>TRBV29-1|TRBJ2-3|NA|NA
TGCAGCGTGAACGGGGAAAGCACAGATACGCAGTATTTT
CSVNGESTDTQYF
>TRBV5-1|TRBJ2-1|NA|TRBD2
TGCGCCAGCGGCAGCAGTAGCGGGACTAACGGTGAGCAGTTCTTC
CASGSSSGTNGEQFF
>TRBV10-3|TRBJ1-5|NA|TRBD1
TGTGCCATCAGGGCCGGGACAGCTCAGCCCCAGCATTTT
CAIRAGTAQPQHF
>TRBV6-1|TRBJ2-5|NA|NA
TGTGCCAGCAGTCCTAACAGACCGGGGTACCAAGAGACCCAGTACTTC
CASSPNRPGYQETQYF
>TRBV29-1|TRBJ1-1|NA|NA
TGCAGCGTTGAAGGACACCTGAACACTGAAGCTTTCTTT
CSVEGHLNTEAFF
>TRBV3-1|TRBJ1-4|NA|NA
TGTGCCAGCGGTTATAATGAAAAACTGTTTTTT
CASGYNEKLFF
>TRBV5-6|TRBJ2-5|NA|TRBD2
TGTGCCAGCAGCCCCGGACTAGCTTCTAAGGGGGAGACCCAGTACTTC
CASSPGLASKGETQYF
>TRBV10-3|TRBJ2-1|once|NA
TGTGCCACCAGCAAAGACGACTTCAATGAGCAGTTCTTC
CATSKDDFNEQFF
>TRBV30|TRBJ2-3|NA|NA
TGTGCCTGGAGTGTAGCGGGCTTCCCTACCGGCGATACGCAGTATTTT
CAWSVAGFPTGDTQYF
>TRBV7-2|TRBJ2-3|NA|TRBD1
TGTGCCAGCGACAGGGGGCATGCAGATACGCAGTATTTT
CASDRGHADTQYF
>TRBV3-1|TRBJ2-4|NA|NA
TGTGCCAGCAGCCAAGGGGGTCAAAACATTCAGTACTTC
CASSQGGQNIQYF
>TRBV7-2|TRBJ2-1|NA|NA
TGTGCCAGCAGCTTAGGGCCCGAGCAGTTCTTC
CASSLGPEQFF
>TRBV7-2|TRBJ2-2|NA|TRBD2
TGTGCCAGCAGCTTACAGGGACTAGCGGGAGCCGGGGCCGGGGAGCTGTTTTTT
CASSLQGLAGAGAGELFF
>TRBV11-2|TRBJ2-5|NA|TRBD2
TGTGCCAGCAGCGTCCGCTGGACTAGCGGCCAAGAGACCCAGTACTTC
CASSVRWTSGQETQYF
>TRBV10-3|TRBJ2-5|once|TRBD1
TGTGCCATCAGGGATGACAGGGGGCGAGAGACCCAGTACTTC
CAIRDDRGRETQYF
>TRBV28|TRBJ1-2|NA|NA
TGTGCCAGCAGTTCAGGGGCCCCGGGAGGCTACACCTTC
CASSSGAPGGYTF
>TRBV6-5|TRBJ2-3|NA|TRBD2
TGTGCCAGCAGCAGGGACTACCAAGATACGCAGTATTTT
CASSRDYQDTQYF
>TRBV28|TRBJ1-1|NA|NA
TGTGCCAGCAGGGGCGGGGGAGGCACTGAAGCTTTCTTT
CASRGGGGTEAFF
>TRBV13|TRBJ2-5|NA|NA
TGTGCCAGCAGCTTAGTGGGGTTCGGGGCGTCAAGAGAGACCCAGTACTTC
CASSLVGFGASRETQYF
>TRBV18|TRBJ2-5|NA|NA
TGTGCCAGCTCACCACAGGGGCTGAAGGAGACCCAGTACTTC
CASSPQGLKETQYF
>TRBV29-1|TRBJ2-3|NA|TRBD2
TGCAGCGCCTCGCATCAAGCGGGATCTAGCACAGATACGCAGTATTTT
CSASHQAGSSTDTQYF
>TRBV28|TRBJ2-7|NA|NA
TGTGCCAGCAGTTTGGGGCGCTCCGAGCAGTACTTC
CASSLGRSEQYF